The 15 T cell receptor beta chains below come from one sample, sequenced in a study of blood T cell repertoires in COVID-19. Sequencing was performed with immunoSEQ multiplex PCR; in TCRdb, only in-frame clones are kept and a portion is missing. The table shows about 160,000 clones, with 85% to 90% occurring only once. Sequencing was performed on peripheral blood. The receptor set was obtained from a man in his fifties with active or convalescent COVID-19.

For the CDR3, the DNA is TGTGCCAGCAGCTTACACTACACAGATACGCAGTATTTT. This translates into CASSLHYTDTQYF. The V and J genes are TRBV7-2 and TRBJ2-3; no reliable D call. CDR1 and CDR2 from the germline V gene are SGHTA and FQGNSA. V was pared by 2 bases and J by 2 bases, with 5 bases between. The CDR3 spans 13 residues.

This sequence joins TRBV19 and TRBJ1-1; TRBD1 matches at 9 bases. After removal of 6 bases from V and 0 bases from J, the junction contained 2 bases not matched to a gene. Germline V gene data show CDR1 as LNHDA and CDR2 as SQIVND (reference sequence). This CDR3 is built from 14 residues. CDR3 nucleotide sequence: TGTGCCAGTAGGGGACAGGGTTTGAACACTGAAGCTTTCTTT. Protein: CASRGQGLNTEAFF.

This chain uses TRBV5-4 with TRBJ2-1; 7 bases match TRBD1. Germline trimming cut 9 bases from V and 8 bases from J; bases unmatched to any gene: 11. The CDR3 loop spans 13 amino acids. Germline CDR1 reads SGHNT; CDR2 reads YYREEE (reference sequence). The CDR3 region is CAIATGKEYEQFF. CDR3 DNA: TGTGCCATCGCGACAGGGAAGGAATATGAGCAGTTCTTC.

V gene TRBV4-1 combines with J gene TRBJ2-3; 7 bases match TRBD2. Germline-derived CDR1 and CDR2 are MGHRA and YSYEKL. With 9 bases clipped from V and 2 bases from J, the junction kept 5 bases outside the gene matches. The CDR3 sequence is 13 residues long. The DNA of the CDR3 is TGCGCCAGTCAGCGGGAACCCACAGATACGCAGTATTTT. This encodes CASQREPTDTQYF.

The J gene is TRBJ2-3, the V gene TRBV7-2, with D possibly TRBD2 on 6 matching bases. The CDR3 covers 15 residues. V lost 5 bases to trimming and J lost 4 bases, with 16 bases between them. CDR1 SGHTA and CDR2 FQGNSA come from the germline V gene. The CDR3, as DNA: TGTGCCAGCAGCCTCGGGACTCCTAGGGCAGATACGCAGTATTTT. It translates to CASSLGTPRADTQYF.

This chain links TRBV12-3 or TRBV12-4 with TRBJ1-2; the match to TRBD1 covers 8 bases. Trimming removed 5 bases from V and 14 bases from J; junction bases left unmatched: 10. The CDR3 has 12 residues. As DNA, the CDR3 is TGTGCCAGCAGTATCTACAGGGGGGGCGCGACCTTC. Translated: CASSIYRGGATF.

The V call is TRBV2, the J call TRBJ1-2, with D tentatively TRBD1 (6 bases). The CDR3 runs to 14 residues. V was shortened by 4 bases and J by 4 bases, with 13 bases between the two germline ends. Per germline, CDR1 SNHLY and CDR2 FYNNEI. The CDR3 DNA reads as TGTGCCAGCAGTGCGCAGGGGCCGGTCTATGGCTACACCTTC. This encodes CASSAQGPVYGYTF.

The CDR3, as DNA: TGTGCCAGCAGTTCCCGGGACACTTACTATGGCTACACCTTC. It encodes CASSSRDTYYGYTF. This chain uses TRBV6-5 with TRBJ1-2; TRBD1 is a possible D gene (6 bases). Germline V gene sequence: CDR1 MNHEY, CDR2 SVGAGI. The CDR3 consists of 14 residues. The germline V and J ends were trimmed by 4 bases and 3 bases, with 12 bases remaining between them.

This chain connects TRBV9 to TRBJ2-3; 11 bases match TRBD2. The CDR3 spans 16 residues. V gave up 3 bases and J gave up 2 bases; unmatched junction bases: 5. Germline CDR1 SGDLS, CDR2 YYNGEE. As DNA, the CDR3 is TGTGCCAGCAGCGCAACTAGCGGGGGAACCACAGATACGCAGTATTTT. Its translation: CASSATSGGTTDTQYF.

The genes are TRBV3-1 (or the pseudogene TRBV3-2) and TRBJ1-2, with 9 positions matching TRBD1. J was trimmed by 8 bases and V by 1 base; bases with no gene match: 11. CDR3 length equals 16 residues. The V gene's germline CDR1 is LGHDT and CDR2 YNNKEL (reference sequence). CDR3 DNA: TGTGCCAGCAGCCAAGGGTCCGGGACAGGGATCGGGGGCTACACCTTC. It specifies CASSQGSGTGIGGYTF.

This clone was seen repeatedly, ten times or more. The chain joins TRBV7-2 to TRBJ1-6; 8 bases are shared with TRBD1. Germline V gene sequence: CDR1 SGHTA, CDR2 FQGNSA. The CDR3 totals 14 residues. The V gene end was trimmed by 3 bases and the J gene end by 6 bases; junction bases not matched to a gene: 1. DNA for the CDR3: TGTGCCAGCAGCTTGACAGGGGCTAATTCACCCCTCCACTTT. It encodes CASSLTGANSPLHF.

The chain combines TRBV7-2 with TRBJ1-3; 7 bases are shared with TRBD1. CDR3 length equals 16 residues. The ends lost 5 bases at V and 0 bases at J; junction bases unmatched: 7. Germline lookup yields CDR1 SGHTA and CDR2 FQGNSA. The CDR3 loop reads CASSGRTGNSGNTIYF. The CDR3 DNA reads as TGTGCCAGCAGCGGCCGGACAGGCAACTCTGGAAACACCATATATTTT. The complete variable domain, with remaining parts taken from reference TRBV7-2 and TRBJ1-3, reads GAGVSQSPSNKVTEKGKDVELRCDPISGHTALYWYRQSLGQGLEFLIYFQGNSAPDKSGLPSDRFSAERTGGSVSTLTIQRTQQEDSAVYLCASSGRTGNSGNTIYFGEGSWLTVV.

Notes on this clone: One end of the junction varies from germline; a read error may be responsible. The J gene is TRBJ2-7, the V gene TRBV7-3, with D hard to call. Germline V gene sequence: CDR1 SGHTA, CDR2 FQGTGA. CDR3 size: 13 residues. The chain's CDR3 is CASSLTRLDEQYF. CDR3 DNA sequence: TGTGCCAGCAGCCTAACCAGATTGGACGAGCAGTACTTC.

J is TRBJ2-5 and V is TRBV5-6, with D maybe TRBD1 (5 bases). The V end was cut by 4 bases, the J end by 1 base, with 17 bases between. CDR3 length: 16 amino acids. CDR1 and CDR2 (germline): SGHDT, YYEEEE. CDR3: CASSHRVGRSQETQYF. Here the CDR3 DNA reads TGTGCCAGCAGCCACCGGGTGGGGCGGAGCCAAGAGACCCAGTACTTC.

The J gene is TRBJ2-3, the V gene TRBV19, with D tentatively TRBD1 (6 bases). The germline CDR1 and CDR2 sequences are LNHDA and SQIVND (reference sequence). The V and J ends lost 3 bases and 2 bases respectively, with 12 bases between them. The CDR3 extends over 15 amino acids. CDR3 sequence: CASSIPAGVTDTQYF. The CDR3 DNA is TGTGCCAGTAGTATTCCGGCAGGGGTCACAGATACGCAGTATTTT.